This T cell receptor beta chain came from a study of T cells in localized non-small cell lung cancer. Produced via immunoSEQ multiplex PCR; TCRdb's table is partial and in-frame only. Of tens of thousands of clones listed, over 70% are singletons. The V and J ends lost 7 bases and 7 bases respectively, with 7 bases between them. The germline V gene has CDR1 MNHNS and CDR2 SASEGT. This CDR3 spans 10 amino acids. This sample comprised peripheral blood, obtained before any cancer treatment. The TCR sequence derives from a male donor aged 60 or over with stage III squamous cell lung carcinoma. The chain recombines TRBV6-1 with TRBJ1-2, with D hard to call. The CDR3 loop reads CASTAGGYTF. The CDR3 DNA is TGTGCCAGCACTGCTGGTGGCTACACCTTC.